The next 10 T cell receptor beta chains were all read from a single sample in a study of T-cell memory formation after mild COVID-19. Using its own MiXCR run on the 5' RACE reads, TCRdb lists one record per CDR3 protein. Altogether roughly 580,000 distinct CDR3 sequences are present, roughly 18% being singletons, with the ten largest covering around 13%. What was sequenced was PBMCs or a T cell subset sorted from them (not recorded which). These receptors all stem from an adult woman who had mild COVID-19 (a few samples of this study predate the infection). Cell type and time point are not known.

This clonotype was seen a few times. The V call is TRBV28, the J call TRBJ2-7; tentative D call: TRBD1 (5 bases). The V end was cut by 6 bases, the J end by 3 bases, with 9 bases between. The CDR3 consists of 12 residues. Germline V CDR1 and CDR2: MDHEN, SYDVKM. The CDR3 sequence: CASRLQGYEQYF. The CDR3 DNA follows: TGTGCCAGCAGACTCCAGGGCTACGAGCAGTACTTC.

The chain combines TRBV19 with TRBJ1-2, with 10 bases matching TRBD1. CDR1 is LNHDA, CDR2 SQIVND, per germline (reference sequence). V shed 5 bases, J shed 5 bases, and the junction held 8 bases outside the gene matches. CDR3 length: 15 amino acids. The CDR3 region is CASSARDRGSYGYTF. CDR3 sequence (DNA): TGTGCCAGTAGTGCGCGGGACAGGGGATCTTATGGCTACACCTTC.

This clonotype was picked up a small number of times. The chain joins TRBV12-5 to TRBJ2-5; the D gene is possibly TRBD1 (5 bases). This CDR3 spans 16 amino acids. The germline V gene encodes CDR1 LGHNT and CDR2 FRNRAP. V lost 5 bases to trimming and J lost 0 bases, with 16 bases between them. The chain's CDR3 is CASGPSDTLYQETQYF. Written as DNA, the CDR3 is TGTGCTAGTGGTCCGTCGGACACCCTGTACCAAGAGACCCAGTACTTC.

In its sample, this clonotype was seen a few times. CDR3 DNA: TGCAGCGTTGAAGATAGGGGCTACACCTTC. Protein: CSVEDRGYTF. V and J are TRBV29-1 and TRBJ1-2; D remains unclear. The CDR3 runs 10 residues. Germline CDR1 SQVTM, CDR2 ANQGSEA. The germline V and J ends were trimmed by 0 bases and 8 bases, with 4 bases remaining between them.

This clonotype was observed a handful of times. The chain joins TRBV12-3 or TRBV12-4 to TRBJ1-1; a possible D gene is TRBD1 (6 bases). V lost 7 bases, J lost 1 base, and 10 bases lay in between. The length of the CDR3 is 13 residues. CDR3 region: CASIGGANTEAFF. For the CDR3, the DNA is TGTGCCAGCATCGGGGGGGCGAACACTGAAGCTTTCTTT.

This clonotype was seen repeatedly, ten times or more. CDR3 nucleotide sequence: TGTGCCAGCAGCCTCCCGGGACAGGGGGTCTATGAGCAGTTCTTC. Translated: CASSLPGQGVYEQFF. The chain links TRBV7-9 to TRBJ2-1; the match to TRBD1 covers 11 bases. Germline CDR1 and CDR2: SEHNR and FQNEAQ (reference sequence). The length of the CDR3 is 15 residues. V was pared by 5 bases and J by 8 bases, with 8 bases of the junction left unmatched.

The sample holds a few counts of this clonotype. The chain is built from TRBV6-6 and TRBJ2-1; 8 bases agree with TRBD2. Germline loops: CDR1 MNHNY, CDR2 SVGAGI (reference sequence). There are 17 residues in the CDR3. Trimming cost V 2 bases and J 0 bases; bases outside gene matches: 6. The CDR3 loop reads CASSYNAAGGSYNEQFF. For the CDR3, the DNA is TGTGCCAGCAGTTACAACGCGGCGGGGGGCTCCTACAATGAGCAGTTCTTC.

This clonotype has just a few counts. The rearrangement joins TRBV5-1 to TRBJ2-7; 9 bases map to TRBD1. Germline V lookup: CDR1 SGHRS, CDR2 YFSETQ. This CDR3 is built from 17 residues. V lost 0 bases, J lost 9 bases, and 16 bases stayed unmatched. DNA of the CDR3: TGCGCCAGCAGCTTGGATACGGGGACAGGGAATCTCCTACGGCAGTACTTC. Translation: CASSLDTGTGNLLRQYF.

This clonotype showed up just a few times. This rearrangement joins TRBV20-1 to TRBJ2-3; 9 nucleotides align to TRBD2. The V gene end was trimmed by 6 bases and the J gene end by 4 bases; junction bases not matched to a gene: 2. This CDR3 region has 12 residues. CDR1 and CDR2 from the germline V gene are DFQATT and SNEGSKA (reference sequence). CDR3 nucleotides: TGCAGTGCGAGCGGGGGGTCAGATACGCAGTATTTT. Translation: CSASGGSDTQYF.

This chain joins TRBV2 and TRBJ1-5, with D unresolved. CDR1 SNHLY and CDR2 FYNNEI come from the germline V gene. The V gene lost 1 base and the J gene lost 3 bases, with 13 bases spanning the gap. The CDR3 has 16 amino acids. The CDR3 DNA sequence: TGTGCCAGCAGTGAAGGGGGTAGACGGTTCAATCAGCCCCAGCATTTT. This codes for CASSEGGRRFNQPQHF.